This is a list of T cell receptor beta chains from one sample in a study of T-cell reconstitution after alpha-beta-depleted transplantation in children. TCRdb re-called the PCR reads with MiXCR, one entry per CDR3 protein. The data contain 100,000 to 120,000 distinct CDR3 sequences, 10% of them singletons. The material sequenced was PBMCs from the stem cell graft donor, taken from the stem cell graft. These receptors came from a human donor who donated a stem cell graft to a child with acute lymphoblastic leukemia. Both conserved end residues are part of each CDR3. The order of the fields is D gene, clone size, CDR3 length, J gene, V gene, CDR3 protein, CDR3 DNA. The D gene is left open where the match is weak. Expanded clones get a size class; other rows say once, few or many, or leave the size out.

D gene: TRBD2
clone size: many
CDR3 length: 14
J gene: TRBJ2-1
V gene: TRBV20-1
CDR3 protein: CSVRHGGGGNEQFF
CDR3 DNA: TGCAGTGTCCGCCACGGCGGGGGGGGTAATGAGCAGTTCTTC

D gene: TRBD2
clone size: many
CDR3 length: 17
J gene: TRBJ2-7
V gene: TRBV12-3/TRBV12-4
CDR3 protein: CASSPYWTSGPYYEQYF
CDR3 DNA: TGTGCCAGCAGTCCCTACTGGACTAGCGGGCCGTATTACGAGCAGTACTTC

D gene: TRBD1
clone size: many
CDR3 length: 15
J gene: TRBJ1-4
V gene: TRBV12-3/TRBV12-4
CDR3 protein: CASSSYRGANEKLFF
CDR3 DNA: TGTGCCAGCAGTTCCTACAGGGGAGCTAATGAAAAACTGTTTTTT

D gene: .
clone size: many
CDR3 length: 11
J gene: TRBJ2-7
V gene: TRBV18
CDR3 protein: CASSPVDEQYF
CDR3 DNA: TGTGCCAGCTCACCGGTCGACGAGCAGTACTTC

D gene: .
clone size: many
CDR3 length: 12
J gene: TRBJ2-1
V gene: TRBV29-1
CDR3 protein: CSVGQGYNEQFF
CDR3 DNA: TGCAGCGTTGGTCAAGGCTACAATGAGCAGTTCTTC

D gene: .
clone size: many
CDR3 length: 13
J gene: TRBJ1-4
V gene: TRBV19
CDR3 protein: CASKSLQVGKLFF
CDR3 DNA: TGTGCCAGTAAGAGTCTCCAGGTCGGAAAACTGTTTTTT

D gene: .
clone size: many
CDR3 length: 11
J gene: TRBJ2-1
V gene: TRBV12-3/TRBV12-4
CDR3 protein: CASSYGKEQFF
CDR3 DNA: TGTGCCAGCAGCTACGGGAAGGAGCAGTTCTTC

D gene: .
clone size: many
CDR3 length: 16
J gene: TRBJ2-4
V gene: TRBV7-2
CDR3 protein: CASSLEAGSAKNIQYF
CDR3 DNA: TGTGCCAGCAGCTTAGAGGCGGGCTCGGCCAAAAACATTCAGTACTTC

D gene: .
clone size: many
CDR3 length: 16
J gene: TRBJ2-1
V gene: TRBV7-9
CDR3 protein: CASSPPGSGKYNEQFF
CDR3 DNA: TGTGCCAGCAGCCCCCCGGGTAGCGGCAAGTACAATGAGCAGTTCTTC

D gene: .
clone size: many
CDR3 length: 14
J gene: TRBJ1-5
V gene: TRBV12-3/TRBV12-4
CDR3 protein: CASSLRGSNQPQHF
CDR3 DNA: TGTGCCAGCAGCCTGAGGGGGAGCAATCAGCCCCAGCATTTT

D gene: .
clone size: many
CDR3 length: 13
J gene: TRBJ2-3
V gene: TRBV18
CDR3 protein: CASSPWTTDTQYF
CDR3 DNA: TGTGCCAGCTCACCATGGACAACAGATACGCAGTATTTT

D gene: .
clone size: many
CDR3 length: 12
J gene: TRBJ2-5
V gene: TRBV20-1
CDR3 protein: CSARGLEETQYF
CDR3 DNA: TGCAGTGCTAGAGGCTTGGAAGAGACCCAGTACTTC

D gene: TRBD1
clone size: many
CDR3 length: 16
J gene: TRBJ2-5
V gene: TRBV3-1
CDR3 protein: CASSQRRQGLEETQYF
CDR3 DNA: TGTGCCAGCAGCCAACGGCGACAGGGGTTAGAAGAGACCCAGTACTTC

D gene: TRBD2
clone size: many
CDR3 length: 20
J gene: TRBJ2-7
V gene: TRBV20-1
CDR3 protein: CSARVVPGTSGRASSYEQYF
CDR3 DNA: TGCAGTGCTAGAGTGGTCCCCGGGACTAGCGGGAGGGCCTCTTCCTACGAGCAGTACTTC

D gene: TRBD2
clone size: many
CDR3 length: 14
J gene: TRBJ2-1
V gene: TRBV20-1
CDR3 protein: CSARDLASGREQFF
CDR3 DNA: TGCAGTGCTAGAGATCTGGCTAGCGGGAGGGAGCAGTTCTTC

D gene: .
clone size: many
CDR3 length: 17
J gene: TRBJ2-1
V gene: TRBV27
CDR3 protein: CASSARQGTSSYNEQFF
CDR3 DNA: TGTGCCAGCAGCGCGCGTCAGGGTACTAGCTCCTACAATGAGCAGTTCTTC

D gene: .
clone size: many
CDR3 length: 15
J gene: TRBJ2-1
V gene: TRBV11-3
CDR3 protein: CASSLSGPFLNEQFF
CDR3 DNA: TGTGCCAGCAGCTTAAGCGGGCCCTTTCTCAATGAGCAGTTCTTC

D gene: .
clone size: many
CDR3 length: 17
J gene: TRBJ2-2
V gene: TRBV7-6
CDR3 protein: CASSSLKGRRNTGELFF
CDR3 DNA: TGTGCCAGCAGCTCGTTAAAAGGTAGAAGGAACACCGGGGAGCTGTTTTTT

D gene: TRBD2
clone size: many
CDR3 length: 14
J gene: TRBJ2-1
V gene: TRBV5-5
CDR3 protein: CAIRLGLALDEQFF
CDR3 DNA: TGTGCCATCCGGCTGGGACTAGCACTTGATGAGCAGTTCTTC

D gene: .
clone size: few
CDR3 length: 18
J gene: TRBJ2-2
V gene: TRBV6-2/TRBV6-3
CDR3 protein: CASSFVVESGANTGELFF
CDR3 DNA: TGTGCCAGCAGTTTTGTGGTCGAGTCGGGCGCGAACACCGGGGAGCTGTTTTTT

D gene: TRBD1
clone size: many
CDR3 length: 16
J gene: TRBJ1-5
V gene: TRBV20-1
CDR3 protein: CSARAHRDRVDQPQHF
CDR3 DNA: TGCAGTGCTAGAGCCCACCGGGACAGGGTAGATCAGCCCCAGCATTTT

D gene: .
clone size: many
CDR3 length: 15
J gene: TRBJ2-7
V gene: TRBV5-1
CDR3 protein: CASRSVEKATYEQYF
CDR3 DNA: TGCGCCAGCAGATCCGTTGAGAAAGCCACCTACGAGCAGTACTTC

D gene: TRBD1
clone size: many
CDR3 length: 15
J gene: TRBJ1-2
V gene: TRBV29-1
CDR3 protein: CSVEPRTGGGYGYTF
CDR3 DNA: TGCAGCGTTGAGCCCCGGACAGGGGGCGGCTATGGCTACACCTTC

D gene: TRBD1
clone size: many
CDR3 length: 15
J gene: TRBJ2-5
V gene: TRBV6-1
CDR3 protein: CASSVFGQGQETQYF
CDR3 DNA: TGTGCCAGCAGTGTGTTCGGACAGGGGCAGGAGACCCAGTACTTC

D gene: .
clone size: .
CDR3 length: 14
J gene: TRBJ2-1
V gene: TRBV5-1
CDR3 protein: CASSLAIRSNEQFF
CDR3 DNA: TGCGCCAGCAGCTTGGCCATTCGGAGCAATGAGCAGTTCTTC

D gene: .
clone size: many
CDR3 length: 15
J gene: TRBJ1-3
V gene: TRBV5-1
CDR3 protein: CASSRDTSSGNTIYF
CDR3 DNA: TGCGCCAGCAGCCGGGACACGAGCTCTGGAAACACCATATATTTT

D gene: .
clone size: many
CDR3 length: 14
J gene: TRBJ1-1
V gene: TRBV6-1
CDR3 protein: CASRPPRLGAEAFF
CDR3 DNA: TGTGCCAGCAGGCCCCCAAGGTTAGGAGCTGAAGCTTTCTTT

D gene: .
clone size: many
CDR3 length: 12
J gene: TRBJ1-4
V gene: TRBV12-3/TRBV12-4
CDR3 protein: CASSLGGEKLFF
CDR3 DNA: TGTGCCAGCAGTTTGGGAGGCGAAAAACTGTTTTTT

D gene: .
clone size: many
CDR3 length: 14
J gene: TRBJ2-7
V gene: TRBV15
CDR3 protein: CATSRDPDSYEQYF
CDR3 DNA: TGTGCCACCAGCAGAGACCCCGACTCCTACGAGCAGTACTTC

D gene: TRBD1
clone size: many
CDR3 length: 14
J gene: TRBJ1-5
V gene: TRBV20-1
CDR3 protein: CSARLGQTYQPQHF
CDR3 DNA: TGCAGTGCTCGACTGGGACAGACTTATCAGCCCCAGCATTTT

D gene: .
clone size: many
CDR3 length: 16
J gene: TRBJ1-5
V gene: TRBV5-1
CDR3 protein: CASSSRGALGNQPQHF
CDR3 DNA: TGCGCCAGCAGCTCCAGGGGCGCTTTGGGCAATCAGCCCCAGCATTTT

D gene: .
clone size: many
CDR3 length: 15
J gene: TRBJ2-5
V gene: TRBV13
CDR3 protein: CASSLVASREETQYF
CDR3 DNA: TGTGCCAGCAGCTTAGTAGCCAGCCGGGAGGAGACCCAGTACTTC

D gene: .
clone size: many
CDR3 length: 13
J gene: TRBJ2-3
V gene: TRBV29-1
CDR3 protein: CSVVVGNTDTQYF
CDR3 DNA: TGCAGCGTTGTGGTGGGCAACACAGATACGCAGTATTTT

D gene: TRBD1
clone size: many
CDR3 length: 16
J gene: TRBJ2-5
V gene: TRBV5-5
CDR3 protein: CASSLWTGGVQETQYF
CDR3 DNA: TGTGCCAGCAGCTTGTGGACAGGGGGAGTTCAAGAGACCCAGTACTTC

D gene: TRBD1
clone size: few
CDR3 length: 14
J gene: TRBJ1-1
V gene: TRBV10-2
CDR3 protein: CASSDYTGGTEAFF
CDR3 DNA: TGCGCCAGCAGTGACTATACAGGGGGCACTGAAGCTTTCTTT

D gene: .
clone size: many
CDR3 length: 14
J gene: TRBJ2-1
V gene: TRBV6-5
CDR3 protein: CASSYSRGTNEQFF
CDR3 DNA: TGTGCCAGCAGTTACTCTAGAGGGACGAATGAGCAGTTCTTC

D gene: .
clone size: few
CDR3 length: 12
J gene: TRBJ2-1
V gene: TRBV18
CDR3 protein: CASSPWGNEQFF
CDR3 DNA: TGTGCCAGCTCACCATGGGGGAATGAGCAGTTCTTC

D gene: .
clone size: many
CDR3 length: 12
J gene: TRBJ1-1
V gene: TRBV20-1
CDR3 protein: CSASDGGTEAFF
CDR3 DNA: TGCAGTGCTTCAGACGGGGGCACTGAAGCTTTCTTT

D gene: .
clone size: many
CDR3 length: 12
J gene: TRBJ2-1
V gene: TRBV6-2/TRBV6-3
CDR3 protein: CASSSTFNEQFF
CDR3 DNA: TGTGCCAGCAGTTCTACCTTCAATGAGCAGTTCTTC

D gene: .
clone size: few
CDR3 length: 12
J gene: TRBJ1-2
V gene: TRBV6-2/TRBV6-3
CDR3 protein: CASSLTGDGYTF
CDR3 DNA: TGTGCCAGCAGTCTGACCGGGGACGGCTACACCTTC

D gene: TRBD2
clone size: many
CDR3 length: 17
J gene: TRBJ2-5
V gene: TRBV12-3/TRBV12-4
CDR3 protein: CASSFGLAGVPQETQYF
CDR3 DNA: TGTGCCAGCAGTTTCGGGCTAGCGGGGGTCCCCCAAGAGACCCAGTACTTC

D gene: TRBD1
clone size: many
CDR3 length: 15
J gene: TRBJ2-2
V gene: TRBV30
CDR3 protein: CAWSRDRGSAGELFF
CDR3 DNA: TGTGCCTGGAGCCGGGACAGGGGGTCCGCGGGGGAGCTGTTTTTT

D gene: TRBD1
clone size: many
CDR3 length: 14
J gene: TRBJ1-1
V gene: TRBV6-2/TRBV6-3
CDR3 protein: CASKTWTGVTEAFF
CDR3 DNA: TGTGCCAGTAAGACCTGGACAGGGGTGACTGAAGCTTTCTTT

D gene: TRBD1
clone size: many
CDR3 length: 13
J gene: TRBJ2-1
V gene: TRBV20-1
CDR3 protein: CSARRDRGNEQFF
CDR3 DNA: TGCAGTGCTAGGCGGGACAGGGGGAATGAGCAGTTCTTC

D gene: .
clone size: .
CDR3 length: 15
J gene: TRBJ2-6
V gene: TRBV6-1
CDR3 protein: CASSAQESGANGLTF
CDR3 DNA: TGTGCCAGCAGTGCCCAGGAATCTGGGGCCAACGGCCTGACTTTC

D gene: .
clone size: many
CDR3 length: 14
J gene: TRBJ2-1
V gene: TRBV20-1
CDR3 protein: CSAPTTRSYNEQFF
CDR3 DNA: TGCAGTGCGCCTACTACACGCTCCTACAATGAGCAGTTCTTC

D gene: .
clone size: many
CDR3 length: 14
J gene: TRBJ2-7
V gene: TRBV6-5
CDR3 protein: CASSYGMSSYEQYF
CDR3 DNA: TGTGCCAGCAGTTACGGAATGAGCTCCTACGAGCAGTACTTC

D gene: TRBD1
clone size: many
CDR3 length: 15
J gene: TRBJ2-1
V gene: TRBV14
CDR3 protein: CASSLPGQGTYEQFF
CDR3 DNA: TGTGCCAGCAGCCTCCCGGGACAGGGGACTTATGAGCAGTTCTTC

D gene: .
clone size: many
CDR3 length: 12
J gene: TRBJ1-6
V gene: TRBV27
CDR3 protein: CASQGIGSPLHF
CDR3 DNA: TGTGCCAGTCAGGGTATCGGTTCACCCCTCCACTTT

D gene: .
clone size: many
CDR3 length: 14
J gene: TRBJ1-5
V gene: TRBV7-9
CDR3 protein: CASSHNQAAAPQHF
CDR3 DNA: TGTGCCAGCAGCCACAATCAGGCGGCGGCGCCCCAGCATTTT

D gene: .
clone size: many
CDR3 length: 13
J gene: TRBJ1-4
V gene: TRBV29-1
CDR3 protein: CSVSRGRDEKLFF
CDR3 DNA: TGCAGCGTTAGTAGAGGCAGGGATGAAAAACTGTTTTTT

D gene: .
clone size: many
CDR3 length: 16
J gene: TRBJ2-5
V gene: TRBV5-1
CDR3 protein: CASSLGLSLKQETQYF
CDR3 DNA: TGCGCCAGCAGCTTGGGACTAAGCCTGAAACAAGAGACCCAGTACTTC

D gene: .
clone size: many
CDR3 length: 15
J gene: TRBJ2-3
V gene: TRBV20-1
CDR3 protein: CSATRPRGRTDTQYF
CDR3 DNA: TGCAGTGCTACCCGCCCCAGGGGTCGAACAGATACGCAGTATTTT

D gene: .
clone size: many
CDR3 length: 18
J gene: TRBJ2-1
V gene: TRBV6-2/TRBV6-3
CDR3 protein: CASSYTPSADSDVDEQFF
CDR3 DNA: TGTGCCAGCAGTTATACCCCCTCGGCGGATTCGGATGTGGATGAGCAGTTCTTC

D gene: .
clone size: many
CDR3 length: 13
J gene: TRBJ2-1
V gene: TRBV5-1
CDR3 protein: CASSLLLVNEQFF
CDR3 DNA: TGCGCCAGCAGCTTGTTATTGGTGAATGAGCAGTTCTTC

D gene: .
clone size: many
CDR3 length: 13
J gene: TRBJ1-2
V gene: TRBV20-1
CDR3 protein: CSAVLRGDYGYTF
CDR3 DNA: TGCAGTGCCGTACTCAGGGGAGACTATGGCTACACCTTC

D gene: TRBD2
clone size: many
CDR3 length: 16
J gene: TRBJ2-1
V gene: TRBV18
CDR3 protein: CASSPQAGGLHNEQFF
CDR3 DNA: TGTGCCAGCTCACCACAGGCGGGAGGCCTTCACAATGAGCAGTTCTTC